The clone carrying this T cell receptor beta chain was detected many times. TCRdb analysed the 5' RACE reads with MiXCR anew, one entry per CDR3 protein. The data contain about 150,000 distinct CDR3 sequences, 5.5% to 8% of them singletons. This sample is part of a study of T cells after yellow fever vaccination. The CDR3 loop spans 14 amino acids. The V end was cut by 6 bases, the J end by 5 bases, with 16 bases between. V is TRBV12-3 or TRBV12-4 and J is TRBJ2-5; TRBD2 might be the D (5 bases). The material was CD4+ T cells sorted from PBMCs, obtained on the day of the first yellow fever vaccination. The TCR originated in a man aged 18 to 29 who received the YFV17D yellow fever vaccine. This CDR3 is CASSPVGVGETQYF. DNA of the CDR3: TGTGCCAGCAGCCCGGTCGGGGTGGGGGAGACCCAGTACTTC.